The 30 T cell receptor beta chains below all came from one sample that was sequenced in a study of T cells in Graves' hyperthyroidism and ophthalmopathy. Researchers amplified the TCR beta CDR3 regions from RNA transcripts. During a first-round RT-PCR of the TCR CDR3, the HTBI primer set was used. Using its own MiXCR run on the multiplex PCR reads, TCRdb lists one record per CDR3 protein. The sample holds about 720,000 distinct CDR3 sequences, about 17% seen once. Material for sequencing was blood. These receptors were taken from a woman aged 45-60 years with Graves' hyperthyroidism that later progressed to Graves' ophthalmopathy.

Here the CDR3 DNA reads TGTGCCAGCTCACCAAACCCGACAGGGCGAAATTCACCCCTCCACTTT. Protein product: CASSPNPTGRNSPLHF. The chain recombines TRBV18 with TRBJ1-6, with 7 bases aligning to TRBD1. The CDR3 extends over 16 amino acids. Germline assignment: CDR1 KGHSH and CDR2 LQKENI. V dropped 2 bases and J dropped 7; count of bases not matched to a gene: 8.

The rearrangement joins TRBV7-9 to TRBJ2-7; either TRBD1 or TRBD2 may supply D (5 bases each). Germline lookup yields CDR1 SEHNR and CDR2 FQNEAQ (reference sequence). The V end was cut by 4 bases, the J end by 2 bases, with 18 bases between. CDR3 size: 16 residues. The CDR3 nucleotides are TGTGCCAGCAGCTCCCCCCGGGACGGCGGTACCTACGAGCAGTACTTC. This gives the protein CASSSPRDGGTYEQYF.

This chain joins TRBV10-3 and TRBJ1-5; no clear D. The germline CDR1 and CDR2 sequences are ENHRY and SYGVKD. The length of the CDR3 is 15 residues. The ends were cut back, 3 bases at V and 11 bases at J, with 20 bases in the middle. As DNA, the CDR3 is TGTGCCATCAGTGACCCCGGGAGCCCCTTTCGAGCCCAGCATTTT. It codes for CAISDPGSPFRAQHF.

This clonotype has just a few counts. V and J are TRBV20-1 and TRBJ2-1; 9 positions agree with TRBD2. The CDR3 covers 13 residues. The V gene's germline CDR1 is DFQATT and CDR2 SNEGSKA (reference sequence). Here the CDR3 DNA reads TGCAGGGGTGTGGCGGGAGGGCAGGGTGAGCAGTTCTTC. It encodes CRGVAGGQGEQFF.

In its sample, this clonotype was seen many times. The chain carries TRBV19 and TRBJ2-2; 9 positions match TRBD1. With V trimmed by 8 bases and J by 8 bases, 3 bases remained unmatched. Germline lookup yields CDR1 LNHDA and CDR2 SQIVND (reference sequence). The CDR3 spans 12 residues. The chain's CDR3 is CASGTGKGELFF. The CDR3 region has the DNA TGTGCCAGTGGGACAGGGAAAGGGGAGCTGTTTTTT. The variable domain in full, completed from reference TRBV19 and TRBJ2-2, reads DGGITQSPKYLFRKEGQNVTLSCEQNLNHDAMYWYRQDPGQGLRLIYYSQIVNDFQKGDIAEGYSVSREKKESFPLTVTSAQKNPTAFYLCASGTGKGELFFGEGSRLTVL.

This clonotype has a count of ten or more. CDR3 sequence: CASSYSQGGNEKLFF. In DNA, the CDR3 is TGTGCCAGCAGTTACTCGCAGGGTGGAAATGAAAAACTGTTTTTT. The chain recombines TRBV6-5 with TRBJ1-4; tentative D call: TRBD1 (5 bases). CDR3 length: 15 residues. Trimming left V 0 bases short and J 5 bases short, with 10 bases between. The V gene's germline CDR1 is MNHEY and CDR2 SVGAGI.

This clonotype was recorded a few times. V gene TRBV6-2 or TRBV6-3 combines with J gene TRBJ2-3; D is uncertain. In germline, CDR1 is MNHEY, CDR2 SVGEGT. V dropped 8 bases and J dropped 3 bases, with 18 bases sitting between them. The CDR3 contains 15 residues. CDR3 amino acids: CASEPPAGDTDTQYF. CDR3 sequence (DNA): TGTGCCAGCGAACCCCCGGCTGGGGATACAGATACGCAGTATTTT.

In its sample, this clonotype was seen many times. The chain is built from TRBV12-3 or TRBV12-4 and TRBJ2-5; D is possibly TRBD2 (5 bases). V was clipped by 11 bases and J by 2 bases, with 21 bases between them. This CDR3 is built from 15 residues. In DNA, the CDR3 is TGTGCCCCCTCTAGGAGGAAACGGGCGCAAGAGACCCAGTACTTC. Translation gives CAPSRRKRAQETQYF.

As DNA, the CDR3 is TGCGCCAGCAGCCAAGAAGAACTAGCGGGGGGCACAGATACGCAGTATTTT. Its translation is CASSQEELAGGTDTQYF. The chain has TRBV4-1 and TRBJ2-3; 11 nucleotides align to TRBD2. The germline V gene has CDR1 MGHRA and CDR2 YSYEKL. This CDR3 has 17 amino acids. V trimming: 0 bases; J trimming: 1 base; junction bases outside the gene matches: 3.

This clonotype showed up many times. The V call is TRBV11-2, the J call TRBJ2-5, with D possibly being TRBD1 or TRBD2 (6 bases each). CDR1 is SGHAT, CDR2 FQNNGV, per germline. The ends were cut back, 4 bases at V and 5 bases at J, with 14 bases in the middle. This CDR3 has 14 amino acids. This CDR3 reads CASSYWGARETQYF. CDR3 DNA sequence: TGTGCCAGCAGCTACTGGGGGGCGCGGGAGACCCAGTACTTC.

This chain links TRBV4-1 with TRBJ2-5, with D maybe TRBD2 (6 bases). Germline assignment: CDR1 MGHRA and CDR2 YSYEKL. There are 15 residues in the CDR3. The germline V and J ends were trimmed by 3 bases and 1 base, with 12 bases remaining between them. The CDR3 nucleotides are TGCGCCAGCAGCCAGGGACTTACTAGCCAAGAGACCCAGTACTTC. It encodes CASSQGLTSQETQYF.

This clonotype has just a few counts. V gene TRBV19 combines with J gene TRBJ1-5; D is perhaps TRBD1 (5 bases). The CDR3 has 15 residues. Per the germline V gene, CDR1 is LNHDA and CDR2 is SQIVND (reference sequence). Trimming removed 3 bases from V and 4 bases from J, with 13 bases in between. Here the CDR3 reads CASSIPTEINQPQHF. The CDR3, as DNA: TGTGCCAGTAGTATCCCGACAGAAATTAATCAGCCCCAGCATTTT.

DNA for the CDR3: TGTGCCACCAGCAGAGAAATATCAGGGGACGGCTACACCTTC. Its translation is CATSREISGDGYTF. The genes are TRBV15 and TRBJ1-2; tentative D call: TRBD1 (6 bases). The CDR3 sequence is 14 residues long. V was cut by 0 bases and J by 8 bases, with 13 bases left in between. Looked up from germline, CDR1 is LNHNV and CDR2 is YYDKDF (reference sequence).

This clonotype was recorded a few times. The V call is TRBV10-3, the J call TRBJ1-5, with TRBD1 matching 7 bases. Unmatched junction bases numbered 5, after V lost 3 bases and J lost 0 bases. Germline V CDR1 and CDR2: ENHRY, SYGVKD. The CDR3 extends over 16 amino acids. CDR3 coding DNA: TGTGCCATCAGTGATTCGGGACAGCTTAGCAATCAGCCCCAGCATTTT. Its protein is CAISDSGQLSNQPQHF.

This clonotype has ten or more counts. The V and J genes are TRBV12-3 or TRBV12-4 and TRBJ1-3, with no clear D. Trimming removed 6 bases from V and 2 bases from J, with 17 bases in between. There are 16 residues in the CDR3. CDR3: CASRTSRVLPGNTIYF. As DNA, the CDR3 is TGTGCCAGCAGAACCTCCCGGGTCCTTCCTGGAAACACCATATATTTT.

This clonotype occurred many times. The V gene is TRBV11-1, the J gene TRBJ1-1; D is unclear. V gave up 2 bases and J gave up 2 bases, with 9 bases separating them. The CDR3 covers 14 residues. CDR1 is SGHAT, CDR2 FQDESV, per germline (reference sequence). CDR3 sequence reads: CASSLLEGNTEAFF. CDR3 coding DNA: TGTGCCAGCAGCTTATTGGAGGGAAACACTGAAGCTTTCTTT. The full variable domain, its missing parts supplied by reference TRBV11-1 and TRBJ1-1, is EAEVAQSPRYKITEKSQAVAFWCDPISGHATLYWYRQILGQGPELLVQFQDESVVDDSQLPKDRFSAERLKGVDSTLKIQPAELGDSAMYLCASSLLEGNTEAFFGQGTRLTVV.

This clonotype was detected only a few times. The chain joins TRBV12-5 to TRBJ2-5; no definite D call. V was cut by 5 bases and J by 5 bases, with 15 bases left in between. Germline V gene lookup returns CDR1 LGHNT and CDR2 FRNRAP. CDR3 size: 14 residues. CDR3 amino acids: CASGTEAEWETQYF. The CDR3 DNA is TGTGCTAGTGGTACCGAGGCGGAGTGGGAGACCCAGTACTTC.

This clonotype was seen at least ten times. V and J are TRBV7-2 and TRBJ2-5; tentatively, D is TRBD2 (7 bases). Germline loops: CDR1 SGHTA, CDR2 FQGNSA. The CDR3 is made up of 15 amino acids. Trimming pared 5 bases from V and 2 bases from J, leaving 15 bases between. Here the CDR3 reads CASSRVGGLQETQYF. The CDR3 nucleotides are TGTGCCAGCAGCAGAGTGGGGGGGCTACAAGAGACCCAGTACTTC.

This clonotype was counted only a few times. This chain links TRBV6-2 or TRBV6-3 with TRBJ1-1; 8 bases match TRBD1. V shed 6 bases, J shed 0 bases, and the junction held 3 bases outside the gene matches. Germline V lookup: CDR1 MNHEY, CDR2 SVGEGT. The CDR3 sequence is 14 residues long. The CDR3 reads CASRGQAMNTEAFF. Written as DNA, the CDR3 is TGTGCCAGCAGGGGACAGGCTATGAACACTGAAGCTTTCTTT.

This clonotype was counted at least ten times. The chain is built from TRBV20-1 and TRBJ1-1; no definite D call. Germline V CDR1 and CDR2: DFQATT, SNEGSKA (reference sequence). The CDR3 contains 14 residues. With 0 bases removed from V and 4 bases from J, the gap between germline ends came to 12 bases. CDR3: CSARDGPAGTEAFF. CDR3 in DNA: TGCAGTGCTAGAGACGGGCCTGCGGGCACTGAAGCTTTCTTT.

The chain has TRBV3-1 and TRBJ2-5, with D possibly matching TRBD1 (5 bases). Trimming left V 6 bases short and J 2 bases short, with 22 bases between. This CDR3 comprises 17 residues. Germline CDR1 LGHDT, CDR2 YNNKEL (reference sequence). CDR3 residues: CASSTTETTVLQETQYF. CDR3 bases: TGTGCCAGCAGTACAACCGAGACGACAGTTCTTCAAGAGACCCAGTACTTC.

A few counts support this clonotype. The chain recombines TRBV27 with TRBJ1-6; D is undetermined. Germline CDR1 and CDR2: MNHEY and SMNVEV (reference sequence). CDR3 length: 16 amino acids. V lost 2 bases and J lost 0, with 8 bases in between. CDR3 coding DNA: TGTGCCAGCAGTTTAGGTTTCAGCTCCTATAATTCACCCCTCCACTTT. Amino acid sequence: CASSLGFSSYNSPLHF.

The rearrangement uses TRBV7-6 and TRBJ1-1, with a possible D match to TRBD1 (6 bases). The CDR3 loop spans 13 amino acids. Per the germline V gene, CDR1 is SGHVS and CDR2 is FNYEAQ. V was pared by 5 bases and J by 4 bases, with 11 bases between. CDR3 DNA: TGTGCCAGCAGCATCTCACAGGGCACTGAAGCTTTCTTT. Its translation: CASSISQGTEAFF.

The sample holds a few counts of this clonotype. CDR3 bases: TGTGCCAGTAGCCCCGGGGGAGGTGTCACTGAAGCTTTCTTT. Translated: CASSPGGGVTEAFF. This chain connects TRBV19 to TRBJ1-1, with D perhaps TRBD1 (5 bases). CDR3 size: 14 residues. V was cut by 6 bases and J by 4 bases, with 15 bases left in between. Per germline, CDR1 LNHDA and CDR2 SQIVND (reference sequence).

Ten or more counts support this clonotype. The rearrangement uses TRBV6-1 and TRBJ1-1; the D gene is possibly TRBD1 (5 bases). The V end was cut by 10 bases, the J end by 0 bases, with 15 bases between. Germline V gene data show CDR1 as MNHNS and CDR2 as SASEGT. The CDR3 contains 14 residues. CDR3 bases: TGTGCCACCTCAAGCACAGGATTGAACACTGAAGCTTTCTTT. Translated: CATSSTGLNTEAFF.

The CDR3 DNA follows: TGTGCCAGTAGTATTGTAGGGTCAGGGGGTGATGGCGGGGAGCTGTTTTTT. It codes for CASSIVGSGGDGGELFF. The chain links TRBV19 to TRBJ2-2; 7 bases agree with TRBD1. Germline lookup yields CDR1 LNHDA and CDR2 SQIVND (reference sequence). This CDR3 spans 17 amino acids. V trimming: 3 bases; J trimming: 7 bases; junction bases outside the gene matches: 14.

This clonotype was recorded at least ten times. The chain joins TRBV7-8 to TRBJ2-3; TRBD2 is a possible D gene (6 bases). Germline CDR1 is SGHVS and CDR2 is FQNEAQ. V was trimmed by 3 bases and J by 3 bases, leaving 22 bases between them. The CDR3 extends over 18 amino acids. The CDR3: CASSLPRGSGKVTDTQYF. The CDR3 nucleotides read TGTGCCAGCAGCTTGCCCCGGGGTAGCGGAAAGGTTACAGATACGCAGTATTTT.

In DNA, the CDR3 is TGTGCTAGTGGACTTACTAGCGGGGAGCTGTTTTTT. This translates into CASGLTSGELFF. This chain joins TRBV12-5 and TRBJ2-2; D may be TRBD2 (5 bases). The CDR3 extends over 12 amino acids. Trimming pared 6 bases from V and 7 bases from J, leaving 9 bases between. The germline V gene has CDR1 LGHNT and CDR2 FRNRAP.

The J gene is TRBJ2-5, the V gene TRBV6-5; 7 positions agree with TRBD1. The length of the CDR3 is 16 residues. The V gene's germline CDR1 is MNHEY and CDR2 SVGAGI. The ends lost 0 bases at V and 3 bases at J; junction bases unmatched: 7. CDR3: CASSYSADRVEETQYF. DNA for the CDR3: TGTGCCAGCAGTTACTCGGCTGACAGGGTGGAAGAGACCCAGTACTTC.

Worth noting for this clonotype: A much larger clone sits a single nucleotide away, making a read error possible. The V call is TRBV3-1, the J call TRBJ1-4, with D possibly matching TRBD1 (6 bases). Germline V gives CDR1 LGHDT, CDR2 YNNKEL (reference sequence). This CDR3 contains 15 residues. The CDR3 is CASSPVGGTNEKLLF. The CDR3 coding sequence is TGTGCCAGCAGCCCCGTCGGGGGCACTAATGAAAAACTGCTTTTT.